The rows below give T cell receptor beta chains drawn from one sample of a study of control samples from healthy donors and cancer patients. Using immunoSEQ multiplex PCR, the repertoire was profiled, and TCRdb retains in-frame clones only, with some absent. The sample yields tens of thousands of clones, approximately 84% seen once. The sample taken for sequencing was PBMCs. Receptors originate from a woman between 50 and 59 years old with lung cancer. CDR3s include the opening cysteine and the closing phenylalanine or tryptophan. D genes are given only for firm matches. Clone size is not always given. Where it is, it says once, few, many or a class for expanded clones.

clone_size,d_call,j_call,v_call,cdr3_aa,cdr3_nt
.,.,TRBJ2-7,TRBV7-9,CASSLGGLSSYEQYF,TGTGCCAGCAGCCTAGGGGGTTTAAGCTCCTACGAGCAGTACTTC
.,.,TRBJ2-1,TRBV11-3,CASSLDRTRGTNEQFF,TGTGCCAGCAGCTTAGATCGGACCCGGGGAACAAATGAGCAGTTCTTC
.,.,TRBJ1-2,TRBV7-3,CASSSQGGGYTF,TGTGCCAGCAGCTCCCAGGGAGGCGGCTACACCTTC
.,TRBD1,TRBJ1-2,TRBV30,CAWTGTGGPYGYTF,TGTGCCTGGACTGGGACAGGGGGACCCTATGGCTACACCTTC
.,.,TRBJ1-6,TRBV3-1/TRBV3-2,CASSQLLYNSPLHF,TGTGCCAGCAGCCAACTACTGTATAATTCACCCCTCCACTTT
.,.,TRBJ1-1,TRBV6-5,CASHHAGQLNTEAFF,TGTGCCAGCCATCATGCCGGACAGTTGAACACTGAAGCTTTCTTT
.,.,TRBJ1-3,TRBV7-2,CASSLGRGTSGNTIYF,TGTGCCAGCAGCTTAGGTCGAGGGACGTCTGGAAACACCATATATTTT
once,TRBD2,TRBJ2-1,TRBV10-3,CAISGTSNGDNEQFF,TGTGCCATCAGTGGGACTAGCAACGGGGACAATGAGCAGTTCTTC
.,TRBD1,TRBJ2-1,TRBV24-1,CATSDPRTGPPYNEQFF,TGTGCCACCAGTGACCCCAGGACAGGGCCCCCCTACAATGAGCAGTTCTTC
once,.,TRBJ1-1,TRBV11-2,CASSRRWGSVMNTEAFF,TGTGCCAGCAGCCGCAGATGGGGCAGCGTCATGAACACTGAAGCTTTCTTT
.,.,TRBJ1-2,TRBV20-1,CSGPGFGGYTF,TGCAGTGGACCAGGGTTCGGAGGCTACACCTTC
.,TRBD1,TRBJ1-5,TRBV19,CASTGTGPGGNQPQHF,TGTGCCAGTACCGGGACAGGCCCGGGTGGCAATCAGCCCCAGCATTTT
.,.,TRBJ1-1,TRBV19,CASSISATEAFF,TGTGCCAGTAGTATCTCCGCCACTGAAGCTTTCTTT
.,.,TRBJ1-4,TRBV2,CASSEESLGTNEKLFF,TGTGCCAGCAGTGAAGAAAGCCTTGGAACTAATGAAAAACTGTTTTTT
few,TRBD1,TRBJ1-1,TRBV7-2,CASSLQGVTAFF,TGTGCCAGCAGCTTACAGGGGGTCACGGCTTTCTTT
few,TRBD1,TRBJ1-4,TRBV28,CASSAFTGVNEKLFF,TGTGCCTCCTCTGCGTTTACAGGGGTAAATGAAAAACTGTTTTTT
once,.,TRBJ1-2,TRBV27,CASSLSRTHGYTF,TGTGCCAGCAGTTTATCGAGGACCCATGGCTACACCTTC
.,.,TRBJ1-2,TRBV6-4,CASSDSMGYYGYTF,TGTGCCAGCAGTGACTCGATGGGCTACTATGGCTACACCTTC
.,.,TRBJ1-5,TRBV24-1,CATSPTGFSSQPQHF,TGTGCCACCAGCCCGACGGGGTTTTCATCTCAGCCCCAGCATTTT
.,.,TRBJ2-1,TRBV5-6,CASSSQEDEQFF,TGTGCCAGCAGCTCCCAGGAAGATGAGCAGTTCTTC
.,.,TRBJ1-2,TRBV6-2/TRBV6-3,CASSYSRAGDGYTF,TGTGCCAGCAGTTACTCGAGGGCAGGGGACGGCTACACCTTC
once,TRBD1,TRBJ1-2,TRBV5-1,CASSLEQGRSGYTF,TGCGCCAGCAGCTTGGAACAGGGGAGGAGTGGCTACACCTTC
.,TRBD1,TRBJ2-1,TRBV7-3,CASSATGGPYNEQFF,TGTGCCAGCAGCGCTACAGGGGGGCCCTACAATGAGCAGTTCTTC
.,.,TRBJ1-1,TRBV29-1,CSVGGSMNTEAFF,TGCAGCGTCGGGGGCTCAATGAACACTGAAGCTTTCTTT
.,.,TRBJ1-4,TRBV5-1,CASNRGNGFEKLFF,TGCGCCAGCAACCGAGGGAACGGATTTGAAAAACTGTTTTTT
.,.,TRBJ1-2,TRBV24-1,CATSRGSGYGYTF,TGTGCCACCAGTAGAGGGTCTGGGTATGGCTACACCTTC
.,TRBD1,TRBJ1-2,TRBV6-1,CASSETGQKIYGYTF,TGTGCCAGCAGTGAGACGGGACAGAAGATCTATGGCTACACCTTC